Listed below are T cell receptor beta chains from one sample, sequenced in a study of blood T cells in healthy people across ages. TCRdb re-analysed the 5' RACE reads in MiXCR, keeping a single row per CDR3 protein. The sample yields hundreds of thousands of distinct CDR3 sequences, around 45% seen once. The specimen sequenced was blood. Every receptor here comes from an elderly man in good health. Each CDR3 is given without its conserved first and last residue.

12 TRBV5-1 ASSPDGYSYEQY
9 TRBV27 ASRLDREAF
12 TRBV20-1 SARLLQGDTEAF
12 TRBV29-1 SVEGPGGSYEQY
15 TRBV29-1 SVALLTGLRGTDTQY
15 TRBV2 ASSEARQGYGANVLT
15 TRBV7-2 DSSLRSGRVLQETQF
14 TRBV3-1 ASSDTASGSYNEQF
11 TRBV12-3/TRBV12-4 ASSFGSNEKLF
11 TRBV5-1 ASRGGDNQPQH
12 TRBV5-1 ASSLLDQQETQY
13 TRBV27 ASSPYLPGNYGYT
11 TRBV7-2 ASTPEHRGPQY
12 TRBV9 ASSGTSEADTQY
13 TRBV7-2 ASSLGASRYNEQF
12 TRBV3-1 ASSHGGMTGELF
12 TRBV3-1 ASSQGWASYEQY
13 TRBV5-1 ASSVSGSPQETQY
14 TRBV7-2 ASSFSHASGRAEQY
14 TRBV5-1 ASSLATRARDNEQY
15 TRBV4-2 ASSYASLGGGGETQY
10 TRBV29-1 SASTPGTEAF
11 TRBV19 ASSIAENTEAF
12 TRBV29-1 SVEADKGPETQY
12 TRBV18 ASSSNRDNTEAF
13 TRBV9 ASSVTGTGGDTQY
13 TRBV15 ATSRVRGPYNEQF
11 TRBV29-1 SVGRDRVDEQY
15 TRBV12-3/TRBV12-4 ASSLVTASVTADTQY
13 TRBV7-2 ASSPLLSLPLEQY
13 TRBV10-2 ACSEGGTTAYEQY
13 TRBV20-1 SARDPGARWGEQF